This paragraph reports one T cell receptor beta chain. These data are taken from a study of blood T cell repertoires in COVID-19. Across the study: Samples representing acute and convalescent COVID-19 were sourced from the United States, Italy and Spain. The cDNA or gDNA used as material had been derived from T cells, B-cell-depleted T cells, or PBMCs.

The CDR3 has 14 amino acids. V lost 5 bases and J 6 bases, leaving 15 bases between the germline ends. Germline V gene data show CDR1 as SGHNT and CDR2 as YYREEE (reference sequence). Methods used by the authors: For nucleated cells, counts were estimated from reference gene primer amplification. Sequencing was performed with immunoSEQ multiplex PCR; in TCRdb, only in-frame clones are kept and a portion is missing. V, J and clone size are taken as reported in that table, and D and trimming were inferred from the DNA itself. The sample has 150,000 to 200,000 clones; about 81% are singletons. The material sequenced was peripheral blood. This sequence joins TRBV5-4 and TRBJ1-5; D might be TRBD1 (5 bases). This TCR was sampled from a human donor in a cohort sampled during active COVID-19. This CDR3 is CASSSDIGVQPQHF. For the CDR3, the DNA is TGTGCCAGCAGTTCGGACATAGGGGTTCAGCCCCAGCATTTT.